The next 11 T cell receptor beta chains were all read from a single sample in a study of CD8+ T cells in alopecia areata. In each case, RNA was isolated and then reverse transcribed into cDNA as the sequencing template. Clones were sequenced by immunoSEQ multiplex PCR, and TCRdb holds only the in-frame ones, with some missing. This repertoire shows about 94,000 clones, about two thirds found once; its top ten account for 17%. Described treatment: oral pan-JAK inhibitor, 5-10 mg twice daily. Sequenced here: CD8+ T cells sorted from blood, sampled around week 42, from a patient treated with tofacitinib. These TCRs come from a human donor with alopecia areata.

The chain employs TRBV7-2 and TRBJ1-2; unclear D gene. V gave up 1 base and J gave up 4 bases, with 10 bases separating them. The CDR3 is 14 residues long. Looked up from germline, CDR1 is SGHTA and CDR2 is FQGNSA. CDR3 residues: CASSLGLGSYGYTF. In nucleotides, the CDR3 is TGTGCCAGCAGCTTAGGGCTCGGTAGCTATGGCTACACCTTC.

V usage is TRBV21-1 and J usage is TRBJ1-5; the D call TRBD1 from the table was never checked on the DNA. TRBV21-1 is reported as a pseudogene. The CDR3 has 13 residues. CDR3 sequence: CASSPQGSQPQHF. The CDR3 nucleotides read TGTGCCAGCAGTCCGCAGGGAAGTCAGCCCCAGCATTTT.

This chain joins TRBV19 and TRBJ1-2; 9 bases align to TRBD1. V shed 10 bases and J 7 bases; nucleotides not matched to a gene: 13. CDR1 is LNHDA and CDR2 is SQIVND in the germline V gene (reference sequence). This CDR3 is built from 14 residues. The CDR3 sequence: CATNRGRNPSGYTF. CDR3 DNA: TGTGCCACGAACAGGGGGCGGAACCCTTCTGGCTACACCTTC.

The chain carries TRBV10-3 and TRBJ1-1, with a possible D match to TRBD1 (6 bases). V lost 3 bases and J 1 base, leaving 9 bases between the germline ends. The CDR3 consists of 14 residues. From germline, CDR1 is ENHRY and CDR2 SYGVKD. The CDR3 loop reads CAISDDRSNTEAFF. CDR3 bases: TGTGCCATCAGTGACGACAGGTCGAACACTGAAGCTTTCTTT.

This chain links TRBV5-1 with TRBJ2-2, with no clear D. From germline, CDR1 is SGHRS and CDR2 YFSETQ. The CDR3 runs 12 residues. Trimming shortened V by 5 bases and J by 1 base, and 3 bases separated the two germline ends. CDR3 coding DNA: TGCGCCAGCAGTGAGAACACCGGGGAGCTGTTTTTT. This gives the protein CASSENTGELFF.

V gene TRBV6-4 combines with J gene TRBJ2-7; 7 bases are shared with TRBD2. V shed 3 bases and J 3 bases; nucleotides not matched to a gene: 5. Germline V gene data show CDR1 as MRHNA and CDR2 as SNTAGT. The CDR3 runs to 14 residues. This CDR3 reads CASSEVAGVYEQYF. The CDR3 DNA follows: TGTGCCAGCAGTGAAGTTGCGGGGGTCTACGAGCAGTACTTC.

The J gene is TRBJ2-7, the V gene TRBV18, with D hard to call. V shed 2 bases and J shed 7 bases, with 21 bases lying between them. Germline V lookup: CDR1 KGHSH, CDR2 LQKENI. The CDR3 spans 16 residues. The CDR3 DNA follows: TGTGCCAGCTCACCAGGGGTGGGATTTACAATCATGGAGCAGTACTTC. It translates to CASSPGVGFTIMEQYF.

The CDR3 loop is CASSIPSDNEQFF. CDR3 DNA: TGTGCCAGTAGTATACCCAGTGACAATGAGCAGTTCTTC. The genes are TRBV19 and TRBJ2-1, with unresolved D. The V and J ends lost 2 bases and 5 bases respectively, with 7 bases between them. CDR1 is LNHDA, CDR2 SQIVND, per germline (reference sequence). This CDR3 is 13 amino acids long.

The chain employs TRBV9 and TRBJ1-1; D gene unclear. Germline-derived CDR1 and CDR2 are SGDLS and YYNGEE. V was trimmed by 3 bases and J by 8 bases, leaving 11 bases between them. The CDR3 consists of 12 residues. CDR3 sequence (DNA): TGTGCCAGCAGCGGAGATATGAGGGAAGCTTTCTTT. Its protein product is CASSGDMREAFF.

The J gene is TRBJ2-1, the V gene TRBV19, with no clear D. Trimming pared 2 bases from V and 0 bases from J, leaving 8 bases between. Germline V gene lookup returns CDR1 LNHDA and CDR2 SQIVND (reference sequence). The CDR3 has 15 residues. The CDR3 nucleotides are TGTGCCAGTAGTATATCCGCTAGCTCCTACAATGAGCAGTTCTTC. Residues: CASSISASSYNEQFF.

The chain carries TRBV11-3 and TRBJ1-1, with D unclear. Deletions cut 1 base from V and 1 base from J, with 7 bases between. In germline, CDR1 is SGHNT, CDR2 YENEEA. The CDR3 extends over 14 amino acids. The chain's CDR3 is CASSLGFGNTEAFF. For the CDR3, the DNA is TGTGCCAGCAGCTTAGGTTTTGGGAACACTGAAGCTTTCTTT. Full variable domain (outside the CDR3, taken from reference TRBV11-3 and TRBJ1-1): EAGVVQSPRYKIIEKKQPVAFWCNPISGHNTLYWYLQNLGQGPELLIRYENEEAVDDSQLPKDRFSAERLKGVDSTLKIQPAELGDSAVYLCASSLGFGNTEAFFGQGTRLTVV.